The T cell receptor (beta chain) under discussion was sequenced for a study of cytomegalovirus exposure and HLA in healthy donors. The PCR made use of 60 Vbeta and 13 Jbeta primers. Generated by immunoSEQ multiplex PCR, the TCRdb table keeps only in-frame clones and is missing some. Of some 110,000 clones in the sample, roughly three quarters were seen once. The V and J ends lost 1 base and 7 bases respectively, with 16 bases between them. In germline, CDR1 is WNHNN, CDR2 SYGVQD (reference sequence). CDR3 length: 15 residues. The source of this sequence is a man aged 50-60 years in good health and CMV-seropositive. The chain combines TRBV10-1 with TRBJ1-2, with D tentatively TRBD1 (5 bases). Sequencing was done on a sample of PBMCs. CDR3 sequence (DNA): TGCGCCAGCAGTGAGTTTCAACAGGACATCCGTGGCTACACCTTC. Translated: CASSEFQQDIRGYTF.